This T cell receptor (beta chain) was sequenced during a study of beta chain features in type 1 diabetes. Study in general: Healthy donors and patients showed comparable age, gender and cell yields. Overall study results and limits: Shorter TCRB CDR3s, moderately but significantly so, marked every one of the four CD4+ subsets in Type 1 diabetes patients. Among type 1 diabetes patients, VDJ junctions had fewer insertions and more deletions.

V gave up 4 bases and J gave up 0 bases, with 11 bases separating them. Per germline, CDR1 SGDLS and CDR2 YYNGEE. This CDR3 comprises 15 residues. The isolated RNA, all of it, was reverse transcribed, so expressed TCRB transcripts were what got sequenced. Only in-frame clones appear in the TCRdb table, and some are missing; sequencing was by immunoSEQ multiplex PCR. This table holds 300,000 to 400,000 clones, over 9.5% found once. Sorting with CD45RO/CCR7/CD25/CD127/CD95/CD27 yielded naive, central memory, regulatory and stem-like memory CD4+ cells. As for this clone: The antigen remains undetermined.

The chain recombines TRBV9 with TRBJ2-1; D may be TRBD2 (5 bases). The TCR was taken from a man younger than 30 in good health. Sequenced sample: naive CD4+ T cells from blood. CDR3 sequence: CASSISGSSYNEQFF. The DNA of the CDR3 is TGTGCCAGCAGCATCAGCGGAAGCTCCTACAATGAGCAGTTCTTC. The full variable domain, with the rest looked up from reference TRBV9 and TRBJ2-1, is DSGVTQTPKHLITATGQRVTLRCSPRSGDLSVYWYQQSLDQGLQFLIQYYNGEERAKGNILERFSAQQFPDLHSELNLSSLELGDSALYFCASSISGSSYNEQFFGPGTRLTVL.